These 19 T cell receptor beta chains were sequenced from one sample in a study of shared clonotypes between healthy human individuals. Generated by immunoSEQ multiplex PCR, the TCRdb table keeps only in-frame clones and is missing some. The data hold a few million clones, with 85% to 95% observed a single time. Sequencing used naive CD4+ T cells from PBMCs. Subset in this sample: CD45RA+ positively selected. The source of these receptors is a man younger than 35 in good health. Some clones in this sample may be carry-over from other donors' samples.

The chain joins TRBV4-2 to TRBJ2-7; D possibly uses TRBD1 or TRBD2 (5 bases each). The CDR3 has 16 residues. Germline CDR1 LGHNA, CDR2 YNFKEQ. The V end was cut by 0 bases, the J end by 3 bases, with 15 bases between. The CDR3, as DNA: TGTGCCAGCAGCCAAGATCTAGCAGGGCTGAGCTACGAGCAGTACTTC. Its protein product is CASSQDLAGLSYEQYF.

The chain uses TRBV19 and TRBJ1-5; D remains unclear. Germline values: CDR1 LNHDA, CDR2 SQIVND (reference sequence). The ends were cut back, 4 bases at V and 2 bases at J, with 15 bases in the middle. The CDR3 spans 16 residues. This CDR3 reads CASSTMSVRGNQPQHF. DNA of the CDR3: TGTGCCAGTAGTACCATGAGCGTGAGGGGCAATCAGCCCCAGCATTTT.

This clone was counted only a few times. This chain connects TRBV20-1 to TRBJ2-1; no clear D. Germline-derived CDR1 and CDR2 are DFQATT and SNEGSKA (reference sequence). Trimming removed 6 bases from V and 6 bases from J, with 9 bases in between. The CDR3 has 11 residues. The CDR3 loop is CSAHKSNEQFF. The CDR3 DNA reads TGCAGTGCCCATAAGTCCAATGAGCAGTTCTTC.

This clone has only one observation. Different DNA sequences within this sample yield the same CDR3. The genes are TRBV6-1 and TRBJ1-1; D might be TRBD1 (5 bases). The CDR3 length is 14 residues. Germline CDR1 MNHNS, CDR2 SASEGT. V lost 0 bases and J 4 bases, leaving 9 bases between the germline ends. CDR3 in amino acids: CASSEARRGTEAFF. CDR3 in DNA: TGTGCCAGCAGTGAAGCGCGAAGGGGCACTGAAGCTTTCTTT.

Comments on this clone: This sample also contains other DNA sequences that code for the same CDR3. V gene TRBV10-3 combines with J gene TRBJ2-3; D unclear. The CDR3 extends over 13 amino acids. Per the germline V gene, CDR1 is ENHRY and CDR2 is SYGVKD. V lost 2 bases and J 3 bases, leaving 6 bases between the germline ends. CDR3 residues: CAISERATDTQYF. CDR3 sequence (DNA): TGTGCCATCAGTGAGAGAGCGACAGATACGCAGTATTTT.

The chain carries TRBV7-3 and TRBJ2-1; D is unclear. Germline loops: CDR1 SGHTA, CDR2 FQGTGA. Trimming cost V 0 bases and J 5 bases, with 8 bases left between them. The CDR3 covers 14 residues. CDR3 DNA sequence: TGTGCCAGCAGCTTAACTAGGAGTAACAATGAGCAGTTCTTC. This gives the protein CASSLTRSNNEQFF.

The V and J genes are TRBV2 and TRBJ2-7, with 10 bases that match TRBD2. Germline loops: CDR1 SNHLY, CDR2 FYNNEI. V dropped 6 bases and J dropped 4; count of bases not matched to a gene: 6. The CDR3 runs 14 residues. CDR3 sequence (DNA): TGTGCCAGCAGCGGACTAGCGGCCCAATACGAGCAGTACTTC. This translates into CASSGLAAQYEQYF.

The V call is TRBV7-9, the J call TRBJ2-6, with D hard to call. Trimming shortened V by 5 bases and J by 0 bases, and 5 bases separated the two germline ends. CDR1 is SEHNR and CDR2 is FQNEAQ in the germline V gene (reference sequence). The CDR3 extends over 14 amino acids. CDR3 nucleotide sequence: TGTGCCAGCAGCCTTCCCTCTGGGGCCAACGTCCTGACTTTC. Amino acid sequence: CASSLPSGANVLTF. Drawing the rest from reference TRBV7-9 and TRBJ2-6, the complete variable domain is DTGVSQNPRHKITKRGQNVTFRCDPISEHNRLYWYRQTLGQGPEFLTYFQNEAQLEKSRLLSDRFSAERPKGSFSTLEIQRTEQGDSAMYLCASSLPSGANVLTFGAGSRLTVL.

This chain uses TRBV5-1 with TRBJ1-1; perhaps TRBD1 as D (6 bases). Trimming cost V 0 bases and J 3 bases, with 12 bases left between them. This CDR3 contains 15 residues. CDR1 and CDR2 (germline): SGHRS, YFSETQ. The CDR3 DNA is TGCGCCAGCAGCTTGGGGAAGGGGGAGGACACTGAAGCTTTCTTT. It codes for CASSLGKGEDTEAFF.

The V call is TRBV6-6, the J call TRBJ2-2, with D possibly being TRBD2 (5 bases). The length of the CDR3 is 12 residues. Germline CDR1 and CDR2: MNHNY and SVGAGI (reference sequence). V was shortened by 0 bases and J by 13 bases, with 9 bases between the two germline ends. The chain's CDR3 is CASSYSREVLFF. Here the CDR3 DNA reads TGTGCCAGCAGTTACTCGAGGGAAGTGCTGTTTTTT.

The chain uses TRBV18 and TRBJ2-5; possible D gene TRBD1, 6 bases. The CDR3 has 15 amino acids. Germline V gene data show CDR1 as KGHSH and CDR2 as LQKENI. The V end lost 2 bases, the J end lost 0 bases, and 10 bases lay between the germline ends. The CDR3 region has the DNA TGTGCCAGCTCACCAGTGGACAGAAACCAAGAGACCCAGTACTTC. This codes for CASSPVDRNQETQYF.

The CDR3 sequence: CASSSLAGSSYEQYF. In DNA, the CDR3 is TGTGCCAGCAGCTCTCTAGCGGGAAGCTCCTACGAGCAGTACTTC. The chain links TRBV7-2 to TRBJ2-7; 9 bases are shared with TRBD2. Germline V lookup: CDR1 SGHTA, CDR2 FQGNSA. The trim removed 4 bases at V and 0 bases at J, leaving 4 bases unmatched. This CDR3 has 15 residues.

This CDR3 reads CASSSAMTTGSYEQYF. The DNA for the CDR3 is TGTGCCAGCAGCTCAGCCATGACAACAGGGTCCTACGAGCAGTACTTC. The gene calls are TRBV7-9 and TRBJ2-7; maybe TRBD1 (6 bases). This CDR3 region has 16 residues. Trimming shortened V by 4 bases and J by 1 base, and 17 bases separated the two germline ends. Germline CDR1 SEHNR, CDR2 FQNEAQ (reference sequence).

Turning to this clone: This CDR3 is also generated by other DNA sequences in the sample. The J gene is TRBJ1-4, the V gene TRBV6-1, with D possibly TRBD1 on 5 matching bases. Germline CDR1 is MNHNS and CDR2 is SASEGT. V was cut by 0 bases and J by 1 base, with 9 bases left in between. This CDR3 is 16 amino acids long. CDR3 nucleotides: TGTGCCAGCAGTGAAGCCCGGGGGGGAACTAATGAAAAACTGTTTTTT. Encoded protein: CASSEARGGTNEKLFF.

Of note for this clone: Within the sample, other DNA sequences also encode this same CDR3. For the CDR3, the DNA is TGCAGCGTTGAAGGGCAGGGCACAGATACGCAGTATTTT. It encodes CSVEGQGTDTQYF. The V call is TRBV29-1, the J call TRBJ2-3; no reliable D call. Germline V gene data show CDR1 as SQVTM and CDR2 as ANQGSEA. V was pared by 1 base and J by 1 base, with 6 bases between. The CDR3 has 13 amino acids.

This clone was seen more than once but under ten times. In the same sample, other DNA sequences code for this CDR3. The chain uses TRBV11-2 and TRBJ2-1; no definite D call. The germline V gene encodes CDR1 SGHAT and CDR2 FQNNGV. Trimming shortened V by 1 base and J by 0 bases, and 4 bases separated the two germline ends. The CDR3 totals 14 residues. The CDR3 is CASSLASSYNEQFF. CDR3 sequence (DNA): TGTGCCAGCAGCTTAGCGAGCTCCTACAATGAGCAGTTCTTC.

The chain recombines TRBV27 with TRBJ1-3; D perhaps matches TRBD1 (6 bases). The CDR3 is made up of 14 amino acids. The V gene lost 9 bases and the J gene lost 0 bases, with 12 bases spanning the gap. The germline V gene encodes CDR1 MNHEY and CDR2 SMNVEV (reference sequence). CDR3 amino acids: CASGQTNSGNTIYF. CDR3 DNA sequence: TGTGCCAGTGGACAGACCAACTCTGGAAACACCATATATTTT.

The chain recombines TRBV18 with TRBJ1-3, with a tentative D call TRBD1 (6 bases). Trimming removed 6 bases at V and 3 bases at J, with 18 bases between. The CDR3 runs to 16 residues. Germline CDR1 is KGHSH and CDR2 is LQKENI. CDR3 protein: CASSLGTPEVGNTIYF. Here the CDR3 DNA reads TGTGCCAGCTCCCTCGGGACACCCGAAGTTGGAAACACCATATATTTT.

The chain has TRBV2 and TRBJ1-2; D is unresolved. There are 13 residues in the CDR3. V lost 6 bases and J lost 6, with 14 bases in between. Per germline, CDR1 SNHLY and CDR2 FYNNEI. The CDR3: CASRASILNGYTF. CDR3 bases: TGTGCCAGCAGGGCGTCGATATTAAATGGCTACACCTTC.